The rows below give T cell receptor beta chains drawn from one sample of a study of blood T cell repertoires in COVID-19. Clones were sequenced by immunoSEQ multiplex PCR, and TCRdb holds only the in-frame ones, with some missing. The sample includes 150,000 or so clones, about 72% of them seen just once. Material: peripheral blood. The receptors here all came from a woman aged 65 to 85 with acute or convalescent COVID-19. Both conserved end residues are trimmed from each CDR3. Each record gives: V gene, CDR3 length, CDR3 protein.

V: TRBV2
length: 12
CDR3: ASRREGAGSGYT

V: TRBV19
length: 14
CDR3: ASSIETGPVNQPQH

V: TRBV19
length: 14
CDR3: ASSIIPGTGVETQY

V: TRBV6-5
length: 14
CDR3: ASSWDPQGLLVGYT

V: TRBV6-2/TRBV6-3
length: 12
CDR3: ASSYQPSRETQY

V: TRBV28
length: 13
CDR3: ASSDTTGWSTEAF

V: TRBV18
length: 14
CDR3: ASSPREGTYTGELF

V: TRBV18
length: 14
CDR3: ASSDRPGAGANVLT

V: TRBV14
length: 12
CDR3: ASSQGGHAWEQY

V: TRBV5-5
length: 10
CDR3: ASSSSSETQY

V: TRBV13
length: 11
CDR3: ASSSKRGAEAF

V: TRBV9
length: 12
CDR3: ASSVGERTNEQF

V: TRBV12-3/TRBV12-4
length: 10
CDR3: ASSAPPREAF

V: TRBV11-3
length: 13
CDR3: ASSLAGGALNEQY

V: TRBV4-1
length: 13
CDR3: ASSQTGTRSYEQY

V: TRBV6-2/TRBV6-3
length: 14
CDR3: ASSYDWTSGQETQY

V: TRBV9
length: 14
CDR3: ASSVGAGGHDNEQF

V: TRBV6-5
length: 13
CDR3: ASSSQGSGANVLT

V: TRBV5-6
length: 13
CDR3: ASSSTSGNYNEQF

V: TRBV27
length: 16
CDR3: ASSFVGLAGDKAGELF

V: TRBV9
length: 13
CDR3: ASSVQGAPIHGYT

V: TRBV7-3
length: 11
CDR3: ASSLGQGGPQH

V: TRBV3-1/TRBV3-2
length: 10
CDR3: ASSHRADGYT

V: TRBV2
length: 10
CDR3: ASGTGYNEQF

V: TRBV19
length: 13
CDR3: ASNGVGTVGQPQH

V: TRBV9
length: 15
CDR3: ASSPSLRFATNEKLF

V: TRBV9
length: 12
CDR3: ASSPDGTGYGYT

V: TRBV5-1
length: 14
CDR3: ASSSWADRGPTEAF

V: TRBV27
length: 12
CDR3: ASSFRKGGTEAF

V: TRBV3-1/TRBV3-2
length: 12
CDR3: ASSQSAGEETQY

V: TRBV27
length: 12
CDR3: ASSFLEPGQPQH

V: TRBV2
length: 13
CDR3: ASSERGRGNNEQF

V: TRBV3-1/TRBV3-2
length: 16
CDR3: ASSQGADLGGGEETQY

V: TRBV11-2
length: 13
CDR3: ASSLHPPGGYEQY

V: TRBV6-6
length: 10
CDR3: ASRGANYGYT

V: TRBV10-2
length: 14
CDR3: AVLGTGGASNYGYT

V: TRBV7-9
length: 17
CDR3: ASSLAPGLAGARTDTQY

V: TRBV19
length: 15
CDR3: ASSGLTGGSGANVLT

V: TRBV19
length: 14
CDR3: ASSTGTGTINQPQH

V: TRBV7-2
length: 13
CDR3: ASSPSGGAIGELF

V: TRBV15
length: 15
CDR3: ATSSTTGAYSNQPQH

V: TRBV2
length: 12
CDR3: ASSLGRGSDTQY

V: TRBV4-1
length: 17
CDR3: ASSQDSGTSGPSSYEQY

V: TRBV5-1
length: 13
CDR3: ASSLAGTPGNTIY

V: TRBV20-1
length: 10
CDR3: SASSVNYGYT

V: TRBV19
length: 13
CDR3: ASHRQGTADYGYT

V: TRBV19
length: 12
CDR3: ASSHRGRDQPQH

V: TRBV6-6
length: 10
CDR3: ASSYHRAEQY

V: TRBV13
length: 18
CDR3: ASSLDMSGLALSSYNEQF

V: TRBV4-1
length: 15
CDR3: ASSQDPGSVAKNIQY

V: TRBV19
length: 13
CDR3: ASSFRPGSGTEAF

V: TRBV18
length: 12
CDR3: ASSRDRANQPQH

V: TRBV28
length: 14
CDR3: ASSSPGTVGTTEAF

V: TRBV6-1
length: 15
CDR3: ASSDEPGLGSGGELF

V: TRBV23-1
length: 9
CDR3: ASSQSFLLH